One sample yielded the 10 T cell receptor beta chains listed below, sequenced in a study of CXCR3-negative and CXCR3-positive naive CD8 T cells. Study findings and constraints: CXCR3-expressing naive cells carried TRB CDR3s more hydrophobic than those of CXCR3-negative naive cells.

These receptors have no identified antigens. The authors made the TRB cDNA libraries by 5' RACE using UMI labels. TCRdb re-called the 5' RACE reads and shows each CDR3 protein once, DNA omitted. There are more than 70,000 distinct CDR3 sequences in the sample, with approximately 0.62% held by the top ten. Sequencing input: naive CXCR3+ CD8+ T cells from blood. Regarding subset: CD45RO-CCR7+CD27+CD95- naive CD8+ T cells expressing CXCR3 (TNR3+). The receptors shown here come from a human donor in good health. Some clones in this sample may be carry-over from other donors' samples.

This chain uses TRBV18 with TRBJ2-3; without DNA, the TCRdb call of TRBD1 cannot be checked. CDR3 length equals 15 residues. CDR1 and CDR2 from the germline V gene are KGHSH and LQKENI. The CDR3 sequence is CASSPPRESTDTQYF. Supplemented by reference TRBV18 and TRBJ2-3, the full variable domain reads NAGVMQNPRHLVRRRGQEARLRCSPMKGHSHVYWYRQLPEEGLKFMVYLQKENIIDESGMPKERFSAEFPKEGPSILRIQQVVRGDSAAYFCASSPPRESTDTQYFGPGTRLTVL.

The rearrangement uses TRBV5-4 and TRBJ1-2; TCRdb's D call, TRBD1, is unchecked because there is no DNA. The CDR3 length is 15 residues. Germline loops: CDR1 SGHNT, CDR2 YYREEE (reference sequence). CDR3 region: CASSFEATGLYGYTF. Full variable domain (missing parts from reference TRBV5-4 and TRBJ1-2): ETGVTQSPTHLIKTRGQQVTLRCSSQSGHNTVSWYQQALGQGPQFIFQYYREEENGRGNFPPRFSGLQFPNYSSELNVNALELDDSALYLCASSFEATGLYGYTFGSGTRLTVV.

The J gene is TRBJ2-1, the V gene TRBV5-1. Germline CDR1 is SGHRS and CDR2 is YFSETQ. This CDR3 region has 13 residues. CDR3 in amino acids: CASSFASYNEQFF.

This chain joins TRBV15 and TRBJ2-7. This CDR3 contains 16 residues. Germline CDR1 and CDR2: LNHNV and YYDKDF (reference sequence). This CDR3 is CATSRDHYEAAYEQYF.

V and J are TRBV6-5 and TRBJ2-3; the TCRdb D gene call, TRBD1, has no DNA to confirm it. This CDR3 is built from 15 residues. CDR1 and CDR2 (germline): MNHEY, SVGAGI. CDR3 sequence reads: CASSYSSTGGGEQYF.

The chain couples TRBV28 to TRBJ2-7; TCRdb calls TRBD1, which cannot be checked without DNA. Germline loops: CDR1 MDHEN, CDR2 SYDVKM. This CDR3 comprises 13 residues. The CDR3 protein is CASSLPGTYEQYF.

CDR3: CASSEVRWTAQPQHF. The chain couples TRBV2 to TRBJ1-5; the TCRdb call, TRBD1, lacks DNA for checking. The CDR3 is 15 residues long. Germline V CDR1 and CDR2: SNHLY, FYNNEI.

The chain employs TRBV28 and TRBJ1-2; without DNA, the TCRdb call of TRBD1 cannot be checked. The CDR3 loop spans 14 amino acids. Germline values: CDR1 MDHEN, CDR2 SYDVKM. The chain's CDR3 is CASSLLQGVHGYTF.

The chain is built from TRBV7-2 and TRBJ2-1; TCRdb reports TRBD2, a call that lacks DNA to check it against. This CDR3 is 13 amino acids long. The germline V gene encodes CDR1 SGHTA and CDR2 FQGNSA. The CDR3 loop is CASSSGLSNEQFF.

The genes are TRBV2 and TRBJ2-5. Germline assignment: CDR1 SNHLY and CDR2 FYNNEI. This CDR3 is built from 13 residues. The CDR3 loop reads CASRAAGRETQYF.